This T cell receptor (beta chain) was sequenced for a study of blood T cells in healthy people across ages (dated by TCRdb to between 2015 and 2017). Some background on the complete study: Template switching captured roughly one uniquely barcoded TCR beta cDNA molecule per two T cells in model experiments. To track age-related changes in TCR beta repertoire diversity, the study relied on deep sequencing normalized with unique cDNA molecular identifiers. The donors were split into four age groups: young (average 16 years), middle-aged (around 37), aged (roughly 60) and long-lived (approximately 80). To avoid experimental bias, donors of different ages were spread randomly across the sequencing lanes. Two additional independent replicas of 1 million unique cDNA reads from the same blood draw were analyzed for two donors (one aged 18 to 30 and one aged 80 or older).

Donors were about 36 systemically healthy Caucasian individuals from Russia aged roughly 6 to 90 years. Each donor gave 8.5 to 10 milliliters of peripheral blood, collected into EDTA-treated Vacutainer tubes. Ficoll-Paque density-gradient centrifugation was used to isolate PBMCs, with at least 6.5 million per sample. Total RNA, at least 5.5 micrograms per sample, was extracted from PBMCs with Trizol reagent. The percentages of naive CD45RAhigh/CD27high T cells were determined by flow cytometry on a PBMC aliquot from every donor. Germline trimming: 5 bases from V, 9 bases from J; junction bases outside gene matches: 11. The CDR3 goes from the cysteine to the phenylalanine over 15 residues. The only DNA kept is the CDR3, 45 bases in frame from the first base. The library came from 5' RACE. Data came from an Illumina HiSeq 2500. A second PCR of 7 to 11 cycles was run with a J-beta primer mix and a sample-barcoded 5' primer. Each TCR beta cDNA molecule received a unique molecular identifier from a template-switch 5' adaptor carrying 12 random nucleotides. At least 2.5 million CDR3-containing paired-end reads were obtained from each sample. First-strand cDNA was synthesized from all RNA with the Mint cDNA synthesis kit, primed by a TRBC-specific oligonucleotide. Following uracil-DNA glycosylase treatment, all cDNA underwent a first 18-cycle PCR with the universal primers M1SS and BC2_uni_R. The original methods were these. For normalization, 1 million high-quality reads, each with a distinct molecular identifier, were randomly selected from each sample. Reads with shared molecular identifiers were discarded instead of being binned into consensus sequences. MiTCR, run with a Q25 quality threshold and the strictest error-elimination algorithm, handled CDR3 identification, clonotype clustering and error correction. Lower-bound total TCR beta diversity was estimated with a nonparametric unseen species model using Euler transformation. TCRdb reprocessed the public reads (quality trimming at Q25 with fastp, clone calling with MiXCR) and kept in-frame beta chains. Each entry merges the rows of one CDR3 protein and shows their most common DNA and genes. TCRdb, not the authors, supplied the V and J calls. This sample gives around 1,500,000 distinct CDR3 sequences in total; around 39% of them show up just once. 7.9% of the sample rests with the top ten.

Points the paper makes about the study in general: There was a strong correlation between observed TCR beta diversity and the percentage of naive T cells measured by flow cytometry. Observed TCR beta diversity per million T cells fell roughly linearly with age, and a significant reduction was already apparent by age roughly 40. Because donor CMV infection status was unknown, age-related changes in expanded clonotypes were potentially confounded. Estimates of total diversity based on one million sequenced T cells were considered lower bounds and underestimates. The long-lived group showed more naive CD4+ T cells, fewer expanded clones and increased TCR diversity than the aged group, suggesting age selection. Bulk unsorted PBMC profiling prevented conclusive comparison of naive and antigen-experienced compartments.

In the case of this clonotype: What this receptor recognizes is not known. Base qualities are not at hand, and no much larger clone is one base apart.

This sequence was found in a woman aged 18-30 years in good health. The sequence joins TRBV12-3 or TRBV12-4 to TRBJ2-5; 11 bases in between match TRBD2. Sequencing input: blood. The CDR3 protein sequence reads: CASSTSGSPPGAQYF. The nucleotide sequence is TGTGCCAGCAGTACTAGCGGGAGCCCCCCCGGGGCCCAGTACTTC.